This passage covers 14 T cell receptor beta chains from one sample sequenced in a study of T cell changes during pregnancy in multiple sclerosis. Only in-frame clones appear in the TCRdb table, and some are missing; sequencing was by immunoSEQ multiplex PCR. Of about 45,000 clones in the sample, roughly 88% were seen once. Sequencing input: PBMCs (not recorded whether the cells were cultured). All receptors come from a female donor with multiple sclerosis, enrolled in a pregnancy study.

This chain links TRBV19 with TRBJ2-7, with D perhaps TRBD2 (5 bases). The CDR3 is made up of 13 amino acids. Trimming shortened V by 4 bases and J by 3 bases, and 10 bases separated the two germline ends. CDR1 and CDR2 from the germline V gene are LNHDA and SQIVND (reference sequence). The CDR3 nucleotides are TGTGCCAGTAGTACCGGGGAATTCTACGAGCAGTACTTC. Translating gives CASSTGEFYEQYF.

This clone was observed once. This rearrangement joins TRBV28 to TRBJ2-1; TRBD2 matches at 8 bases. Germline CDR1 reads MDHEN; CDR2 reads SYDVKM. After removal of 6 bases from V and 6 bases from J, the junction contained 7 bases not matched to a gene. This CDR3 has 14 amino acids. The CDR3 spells CASRTKREINEQFF. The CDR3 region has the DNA TGTGCCAGCAGGACCAAGCGGGAGATCAATGAGCAGTTCTTC.

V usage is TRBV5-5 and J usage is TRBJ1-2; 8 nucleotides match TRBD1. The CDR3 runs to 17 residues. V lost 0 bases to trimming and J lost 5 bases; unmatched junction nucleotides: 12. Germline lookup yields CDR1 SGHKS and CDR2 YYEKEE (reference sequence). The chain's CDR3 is CASSLVGGPGQAYGYTF. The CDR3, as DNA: TGTGCCAGCAGCTTGGTGGGGGGACCGGGACAGGCGTATGGCTACACCTTC.

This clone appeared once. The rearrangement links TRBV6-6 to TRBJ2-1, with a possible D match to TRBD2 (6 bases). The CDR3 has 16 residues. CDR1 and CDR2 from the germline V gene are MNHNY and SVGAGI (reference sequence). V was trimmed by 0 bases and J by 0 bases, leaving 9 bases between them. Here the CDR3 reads CASSYSGRGSYNEQFF. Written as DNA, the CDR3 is TGTGCCAGCAGTTACTCTGGGCGGGGCTCCTACAATGAGCAGTTCTTC.

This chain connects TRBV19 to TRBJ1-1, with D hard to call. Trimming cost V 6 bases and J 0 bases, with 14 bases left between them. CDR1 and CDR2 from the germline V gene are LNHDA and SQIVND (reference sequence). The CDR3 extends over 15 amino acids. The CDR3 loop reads CASRLTGNMNTEAFF. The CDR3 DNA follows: TGTGCCAGTAGGTTAACGGGAAACATGAACACTGAAGCTTTCTTT. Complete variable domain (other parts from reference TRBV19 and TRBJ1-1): DGGITQSPKYLFRKEGQNVTLSCEQNLNHDAMYWYRQDPGQGLRLIYYSQIVNDFQKGDIAEGYSVSREKKESFPLTVTSAQKNPTAFYLCASRLTGNMNTEAFFGQGTRLTVV.

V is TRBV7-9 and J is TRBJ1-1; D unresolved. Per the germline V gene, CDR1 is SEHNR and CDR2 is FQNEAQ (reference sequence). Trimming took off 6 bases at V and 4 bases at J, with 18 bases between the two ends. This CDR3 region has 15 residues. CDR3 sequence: CASRGQVGPLTEAFF. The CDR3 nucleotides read TGTGCCAGCAGAGGTCAAGTTGGCCCACTCACTGAAGCTTTCTTT.

The CDR3 DNA follows: TGTGCCAGCAGCCTTCTCTCGACAGGGGTTTTCACGTCCGGAAACACCATATATTTT. This gives the protein CASSLLSTGVFTSGNTIYF. The rearrangement links TRBV5-4 to TRBJ1-3, with TRBD1 identical over 8 bases. Trimming took 4 bases from V and 4 from J; bases not matched to a gene: 19. The CDR3 is 19 amino acids. Germline loops: CDR1 SGHNT, CDR2 YYREEE (reference sequence).

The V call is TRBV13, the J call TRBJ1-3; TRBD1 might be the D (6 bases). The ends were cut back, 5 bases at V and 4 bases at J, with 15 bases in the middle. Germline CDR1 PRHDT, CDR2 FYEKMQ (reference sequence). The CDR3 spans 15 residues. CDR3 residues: CASSLRPGEGNTIYF. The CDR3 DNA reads TGTGCCAGCAGCCTACGCCCAGGGGAAGGAAACACCATATATTTT. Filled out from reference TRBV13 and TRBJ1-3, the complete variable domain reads AAGVIQSPRHLIKEKRETATLKCYPIPRHDTVYWYQQGPGQDPQFLISFYEKMQSDKGSIPDRFSAQQFSDYHSELNMSSLELGDSALYFCASSLRPGEGNTIYFGEGSWLTVV.

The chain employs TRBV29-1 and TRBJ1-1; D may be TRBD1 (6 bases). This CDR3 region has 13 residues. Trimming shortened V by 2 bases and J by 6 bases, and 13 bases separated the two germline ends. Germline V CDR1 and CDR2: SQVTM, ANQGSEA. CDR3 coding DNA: TGCAGCGTTGAACCGGGGGCGAGCGCTGAAGCTTTCTTT. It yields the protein CSVEPGASAEAFF.

The CDR3 sequence is CASCKTGQVGGEQYF. In DNA, the CDR3 is TGTGCCAGCTGCAAAACCGGACAGGTAGGGGGCGAGCAGTACTTC. The chain has TRBV28 and TRBJ2-7; 7 bases are a match to TRBD1. The junction had 16 bases not matched to a gene; V was cut back by 8 bases and J by 6 bases. The length of the CDR3 is 15 residues. CDR1 MDHEN and CDR2 SYDVKM come from the germline V gene.

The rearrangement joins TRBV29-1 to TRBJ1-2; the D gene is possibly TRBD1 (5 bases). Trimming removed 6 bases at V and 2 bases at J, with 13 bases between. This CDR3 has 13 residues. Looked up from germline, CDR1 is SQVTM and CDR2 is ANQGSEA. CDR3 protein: CSVAQRQNYGYTF. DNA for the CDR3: TGCAGCGTCGCACAGAGACAGAACTATGGCTACACCTTC.

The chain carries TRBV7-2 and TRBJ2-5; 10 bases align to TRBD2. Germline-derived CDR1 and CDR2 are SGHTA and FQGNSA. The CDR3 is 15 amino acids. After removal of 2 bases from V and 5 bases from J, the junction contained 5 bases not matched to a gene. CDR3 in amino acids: CASSLNLAGVETQYF. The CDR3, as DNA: TGTGCCAGCAGCTTAAATCTAGCGGGAGTCGAGACCCAGTACTTC.

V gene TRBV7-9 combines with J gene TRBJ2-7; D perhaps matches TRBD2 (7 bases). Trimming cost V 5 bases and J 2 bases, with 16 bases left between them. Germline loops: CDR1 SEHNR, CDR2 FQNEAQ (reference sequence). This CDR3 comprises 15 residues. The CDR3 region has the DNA TGTGCCAGCAGCAGAAAAACGGGGGGCCCCTACGAGCAGTACTTC. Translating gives CASSRKTGGPYEQYF.

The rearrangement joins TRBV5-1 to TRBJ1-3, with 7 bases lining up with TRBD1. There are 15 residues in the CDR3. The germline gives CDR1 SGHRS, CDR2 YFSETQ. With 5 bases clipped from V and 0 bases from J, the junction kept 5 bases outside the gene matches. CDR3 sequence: CASSEGAYSGNTIYF. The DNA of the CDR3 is TGCGCCAGCAGTGAGGGGGCCTACTCTGGAAACACCATATATTTT.